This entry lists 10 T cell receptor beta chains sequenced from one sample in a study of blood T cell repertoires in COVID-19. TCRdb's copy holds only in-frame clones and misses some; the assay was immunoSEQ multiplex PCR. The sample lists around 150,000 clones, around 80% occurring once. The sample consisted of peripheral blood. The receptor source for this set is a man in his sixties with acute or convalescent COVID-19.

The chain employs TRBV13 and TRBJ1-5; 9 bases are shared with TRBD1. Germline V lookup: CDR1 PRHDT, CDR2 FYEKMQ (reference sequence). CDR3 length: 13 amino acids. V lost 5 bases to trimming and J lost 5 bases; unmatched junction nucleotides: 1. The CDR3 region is CASSRDRDQPQHF. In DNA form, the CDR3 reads TGTGCCAGCAGCCGGGACAGGGATCAGCCCCAGCATTTT.

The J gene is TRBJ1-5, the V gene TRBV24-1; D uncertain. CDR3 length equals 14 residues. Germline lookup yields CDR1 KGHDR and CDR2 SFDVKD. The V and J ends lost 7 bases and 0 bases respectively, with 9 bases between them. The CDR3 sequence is CATSDNYSNQPQHF. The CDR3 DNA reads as TGTGCCACCAGCGACAATTATAGCAATCAGCCCCAGCATTTT.

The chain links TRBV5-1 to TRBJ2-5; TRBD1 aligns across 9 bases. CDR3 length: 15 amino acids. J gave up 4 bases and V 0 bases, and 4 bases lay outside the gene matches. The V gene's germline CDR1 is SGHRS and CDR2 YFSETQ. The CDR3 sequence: CASSLAGQGRETQYF. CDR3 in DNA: TGCGCCAGCAGCTTGGCCGGACAGGGGAGAGAGACCCAGTACTTC.

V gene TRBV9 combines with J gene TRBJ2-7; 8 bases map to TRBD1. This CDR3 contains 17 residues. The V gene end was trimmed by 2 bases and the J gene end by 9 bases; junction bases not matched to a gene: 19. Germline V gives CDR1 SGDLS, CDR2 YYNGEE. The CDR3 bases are TGTGCCAGCAGCGTGGGGACAGGTTCTACGATTGTGGGTGGGCAGTACTTC. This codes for CASSVGTGSTIVGGQYF. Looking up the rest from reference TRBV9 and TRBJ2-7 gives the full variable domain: DSGVTQTPKHLITATGQRVTLRCSPRSGDLSVYWYQQSLDQGLQFLIQYYNGEERAKGNILERFSAQQFPDLHSELNLSSLELGDSALYFCASSVGTGSTIVGGQYFGPGTRLTVT.

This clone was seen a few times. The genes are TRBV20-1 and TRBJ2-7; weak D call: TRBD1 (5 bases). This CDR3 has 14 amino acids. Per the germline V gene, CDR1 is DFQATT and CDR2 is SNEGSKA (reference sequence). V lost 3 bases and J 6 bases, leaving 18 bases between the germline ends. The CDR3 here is CSASVRAWDIEQYF. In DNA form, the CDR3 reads TGCAGTGCTAGTGTCAGGGCTTGGGATATCGAGCAGTACTTC.

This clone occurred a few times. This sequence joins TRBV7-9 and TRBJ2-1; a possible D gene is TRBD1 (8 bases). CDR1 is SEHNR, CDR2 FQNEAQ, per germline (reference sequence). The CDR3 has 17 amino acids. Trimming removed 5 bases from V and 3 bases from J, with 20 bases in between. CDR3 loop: CASSPPTGEGFYNEQFF. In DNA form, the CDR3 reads TGTGCCAGCAGCCCGCCGACAGGGGAGGGTTTCTACAATGAGCAGTTCTTC.

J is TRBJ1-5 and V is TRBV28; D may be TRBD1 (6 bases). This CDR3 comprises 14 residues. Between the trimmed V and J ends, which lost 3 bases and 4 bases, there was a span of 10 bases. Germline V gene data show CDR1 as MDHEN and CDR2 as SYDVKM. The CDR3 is CASSLSDRNQPQHF. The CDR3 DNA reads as TGTGCCAGCAGTTTGAGTGACAGGAATCAGCCCCAGCATTTT.

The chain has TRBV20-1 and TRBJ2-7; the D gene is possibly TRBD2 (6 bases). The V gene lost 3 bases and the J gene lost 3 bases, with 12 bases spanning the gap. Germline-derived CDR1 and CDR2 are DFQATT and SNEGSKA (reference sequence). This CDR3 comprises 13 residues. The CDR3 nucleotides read TGCAGTGCTAGTCGGGGGTTTTACTACGAGCAGTACTTC. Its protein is CSASRGFYYEQYF.

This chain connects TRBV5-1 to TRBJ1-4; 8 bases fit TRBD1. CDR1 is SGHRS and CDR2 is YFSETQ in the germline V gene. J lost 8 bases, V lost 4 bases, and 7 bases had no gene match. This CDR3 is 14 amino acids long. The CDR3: CASSQDREEEKLFF. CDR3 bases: TGCGCCAGCAGCCAGGACAGGGAGGAGGAAAAACTGTTTTTT.

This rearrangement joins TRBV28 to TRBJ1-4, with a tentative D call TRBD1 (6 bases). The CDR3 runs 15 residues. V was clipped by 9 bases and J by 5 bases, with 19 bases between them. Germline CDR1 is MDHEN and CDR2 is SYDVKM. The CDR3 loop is CARNPPQGPNEKLFF. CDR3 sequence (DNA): TGTGCCAGGAACCCACCCCAGGGGCCGAATGAAAAACTGTTTTTT.